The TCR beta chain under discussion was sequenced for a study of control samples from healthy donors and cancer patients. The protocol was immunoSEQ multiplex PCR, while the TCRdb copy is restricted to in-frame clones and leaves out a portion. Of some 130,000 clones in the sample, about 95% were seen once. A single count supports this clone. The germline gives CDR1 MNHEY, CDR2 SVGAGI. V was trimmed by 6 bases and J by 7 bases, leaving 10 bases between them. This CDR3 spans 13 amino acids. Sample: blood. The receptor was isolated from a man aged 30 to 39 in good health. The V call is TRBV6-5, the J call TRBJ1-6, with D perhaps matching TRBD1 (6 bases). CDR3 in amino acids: CASSRQANSPLHF. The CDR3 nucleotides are TGTGCCAGCAGCCGACAGGCCAATTCACCCCTCCACTTT.